This TCR beta chain is drawn from a study of T cell responses to AZD1222 COVID-19 vaccine. Only in-frame clones appear in the TCRdb table, and some are missing; sequencing was by immunoSEQ multiplex PCR. This sample has tens of thousands of clones; more than 70% occur once, and the top ten carry 15% to 20%. The CDR3 runs to 14 residues. The V gene's germline CDR1 is SEHNR and CDR2 FQNEAQ (reference sequence). The V gene lost 3 bases and the J gene lost 7 bases, with 13 bases spanning the gap. This TCR came from an adult in good health. Sequenced here: peripheral blood, sampled on day 0 of AZD1222 vaccination. The chain recombines TRBV7-9 with TRBJ2-1; TRBD2 is a possible D gene (5 bases). CDR3 coding DNA: TGTGCCAGCAGCTTCTGGACTGGTTTGAATGAGCAGTTCTTC. Protein sequence: CASSFWTGLNEQFF.